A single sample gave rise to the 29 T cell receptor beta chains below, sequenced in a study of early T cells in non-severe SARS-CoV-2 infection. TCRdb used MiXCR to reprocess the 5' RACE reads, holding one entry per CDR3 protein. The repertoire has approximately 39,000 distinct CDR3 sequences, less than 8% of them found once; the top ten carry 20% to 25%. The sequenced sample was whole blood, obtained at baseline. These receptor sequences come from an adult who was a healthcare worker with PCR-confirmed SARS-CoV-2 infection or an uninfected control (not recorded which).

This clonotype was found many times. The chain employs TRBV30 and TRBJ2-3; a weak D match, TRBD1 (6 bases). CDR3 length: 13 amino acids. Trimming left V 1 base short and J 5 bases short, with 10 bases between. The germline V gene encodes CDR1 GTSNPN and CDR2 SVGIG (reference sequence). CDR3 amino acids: CAWSGSDRDTQYF. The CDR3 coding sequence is TGTGCCTGGAGTGGATCGGACAGAGATACGCAGTATTTT.

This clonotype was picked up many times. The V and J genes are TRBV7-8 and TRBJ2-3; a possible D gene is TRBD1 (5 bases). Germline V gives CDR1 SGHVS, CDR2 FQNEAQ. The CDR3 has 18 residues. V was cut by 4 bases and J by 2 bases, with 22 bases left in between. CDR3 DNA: TGTGCCAGCAGCTCCTCATTTGGCGTGGGGCTAGACACAGATACGCAGTATTTT. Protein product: CASSSSFGVGLDTDTQYF.

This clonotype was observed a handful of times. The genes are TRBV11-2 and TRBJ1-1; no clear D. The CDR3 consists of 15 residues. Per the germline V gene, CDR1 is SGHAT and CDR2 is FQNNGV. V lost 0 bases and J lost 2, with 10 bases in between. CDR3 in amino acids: CASSLDLFANTEAFF. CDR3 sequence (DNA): TGTGCCAGCAGCTTAGATTTATTCGCTAACACTGAAGCTTTCTTT.

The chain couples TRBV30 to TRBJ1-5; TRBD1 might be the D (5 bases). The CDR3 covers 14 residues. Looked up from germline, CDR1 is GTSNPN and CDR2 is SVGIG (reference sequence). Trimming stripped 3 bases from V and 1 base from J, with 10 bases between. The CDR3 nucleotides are TGTGCCTGGAGGGCGGGACCGAGCAATCAGCCCCAGCATTTT. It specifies CAWRAGPSNQPQHF.

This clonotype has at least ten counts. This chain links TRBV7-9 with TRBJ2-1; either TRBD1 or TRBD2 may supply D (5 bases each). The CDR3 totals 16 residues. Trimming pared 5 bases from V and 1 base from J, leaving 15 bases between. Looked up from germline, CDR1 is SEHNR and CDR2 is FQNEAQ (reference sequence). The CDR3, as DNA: TGTGCCAGCAGCCACCTGCAGGGACGGTCCTACAATGAGCAGTTCTTC. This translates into CASSHLQGRSYNEQFF.

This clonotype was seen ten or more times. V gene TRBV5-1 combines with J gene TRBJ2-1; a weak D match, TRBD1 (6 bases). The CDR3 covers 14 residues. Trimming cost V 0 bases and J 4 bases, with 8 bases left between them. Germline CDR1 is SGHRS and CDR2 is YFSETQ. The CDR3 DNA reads TGCGCCAGCAGCTTGGGACAGGAATACAATGAGCAGTTCTTC. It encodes CASSLGQEYNEQFF.

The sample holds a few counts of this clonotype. Written as DNA, the CDR3 is TGTGCCAGCAGTGAAGGAACAGGGCGGAGGGAGACCCAGTACTTC. The encoded protein is CASSEGTGRRETQYF. This sequence joins TRBV6-1 and TRBJ2-5; tentative D call: TRBD1 (6 bases). Germline V gene data show CDR1 as MNHNS and CDR2 as SASEGT. Trimming left V 1 base short and J 5 bases short, with 14 bases between. The CDR3 has 15 residues.

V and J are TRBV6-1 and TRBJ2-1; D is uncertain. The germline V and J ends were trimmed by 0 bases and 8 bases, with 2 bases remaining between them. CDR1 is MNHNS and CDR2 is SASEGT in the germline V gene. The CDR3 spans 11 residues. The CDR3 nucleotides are TGTGCCAGCAGTGAAGCTCATGAGCAGTTCTTC. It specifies CASSEAHEQFF.

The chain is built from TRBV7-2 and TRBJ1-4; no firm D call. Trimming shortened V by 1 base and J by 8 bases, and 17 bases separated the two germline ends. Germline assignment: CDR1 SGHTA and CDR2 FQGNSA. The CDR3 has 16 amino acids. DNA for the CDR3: TGTGCCAGCAGCTTAGTCGGTTCCGGCACAGCGGAAAAACTGTTTTTT. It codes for CASSLVGSGTAEKLFF. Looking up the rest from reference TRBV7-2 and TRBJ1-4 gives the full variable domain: GAGVSQSPSNKVTEKGKDVELRCDPISGHTALYWYRQSLGQGLEFLIYFQGNSAPDKSGLPSDRFSAERTGGSVSTLTIQRTQQEDSAVYLCASSLVGSGTAEKLFFGSGTQLSVL.

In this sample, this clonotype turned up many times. Written as DNA, the CDR3 is TGTGCCAGCAGCCTGGGACAGGGCCGTGGCTACACCTTC. Translated, it gives CASSLGQGRGYTF. The chain carries TRBV6-5 and TRBJ1-2; 9 nucleotides line up with TRBD1. The V gene's germline CDR1 is MNHEY and CDR2 SVGAGI. CDR3 size: 13 residues. J was trimmed by 7 bases and V by 6 bases; bases with no gene match: 6.

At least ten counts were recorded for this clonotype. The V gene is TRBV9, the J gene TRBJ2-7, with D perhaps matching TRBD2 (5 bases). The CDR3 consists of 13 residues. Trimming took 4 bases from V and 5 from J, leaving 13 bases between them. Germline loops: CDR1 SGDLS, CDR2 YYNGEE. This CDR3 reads CASSLRTRDEQYF. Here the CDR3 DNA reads TGTGCCAGCAGCTTAAGAACGAGGGACGAGCAGTACTTC.

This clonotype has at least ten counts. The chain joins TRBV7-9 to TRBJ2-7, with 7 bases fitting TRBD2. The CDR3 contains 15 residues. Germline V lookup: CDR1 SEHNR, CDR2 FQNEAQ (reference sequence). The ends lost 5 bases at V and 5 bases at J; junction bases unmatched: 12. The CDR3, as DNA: TGTGCCAGCAGCCCGTTCGGGGGAGGGTCCGACGAGCAGTACTTC. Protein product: CASSPFGGGSDEQYF.

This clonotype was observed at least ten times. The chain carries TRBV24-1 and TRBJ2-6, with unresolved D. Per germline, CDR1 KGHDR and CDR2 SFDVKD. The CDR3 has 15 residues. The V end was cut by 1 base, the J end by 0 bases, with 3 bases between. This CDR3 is CATSDFGSGANVLTF. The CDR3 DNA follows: TGTGCCACCAGTGATTTCGGCTCTGGGGCCAACGTCCTGACTTTC.

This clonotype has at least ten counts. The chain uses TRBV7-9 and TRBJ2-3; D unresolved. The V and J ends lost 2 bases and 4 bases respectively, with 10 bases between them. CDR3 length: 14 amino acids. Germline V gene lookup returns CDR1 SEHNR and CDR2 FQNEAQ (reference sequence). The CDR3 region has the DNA TGTGCCAGCAGCTTATATACGGGCCCAGATACGCAGTATTTT. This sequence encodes CASSLYTGPDTQYF.

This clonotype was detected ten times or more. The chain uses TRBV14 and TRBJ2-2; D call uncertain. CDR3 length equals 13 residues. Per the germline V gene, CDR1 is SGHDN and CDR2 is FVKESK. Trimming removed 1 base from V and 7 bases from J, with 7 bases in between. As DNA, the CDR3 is TGTGCCAGCAGCCAAGTTCTCAGCGGGGAGCTGTTTTTT. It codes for CASSQVLSGELFF.

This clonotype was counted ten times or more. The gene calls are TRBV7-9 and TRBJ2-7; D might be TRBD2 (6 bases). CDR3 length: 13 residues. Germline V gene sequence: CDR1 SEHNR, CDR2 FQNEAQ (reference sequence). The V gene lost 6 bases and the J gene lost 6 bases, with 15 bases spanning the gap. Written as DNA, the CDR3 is TGTGCCAGCAGTACAGAACGGGGAGGCGAGCAGTACTTC. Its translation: CASSTERGGEQYF. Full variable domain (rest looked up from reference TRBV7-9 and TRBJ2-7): DTGVSQNPRHKITKRGQNVTFRCDPISEHNRLYWYRQTLGQGPEFLTYFQNEAQLEKSRLLSDRFSAERPKGSFSTLEIQRTEQGDSAMYLCASSTERGGEQYFGPGTRLTVT.

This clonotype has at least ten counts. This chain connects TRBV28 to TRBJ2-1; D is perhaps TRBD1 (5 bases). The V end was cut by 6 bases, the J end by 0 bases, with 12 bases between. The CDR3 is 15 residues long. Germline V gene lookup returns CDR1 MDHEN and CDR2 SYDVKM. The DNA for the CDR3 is TGTGCCAGCAGGTTGGACATCTCCTCCTACAATGAGCAGTTCTTC. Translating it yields CASRLDISSYNEQFF.

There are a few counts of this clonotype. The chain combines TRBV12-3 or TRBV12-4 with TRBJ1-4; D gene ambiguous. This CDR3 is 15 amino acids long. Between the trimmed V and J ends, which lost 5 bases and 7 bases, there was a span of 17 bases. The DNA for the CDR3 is TGTGCCAGCAGTCGCCGACATTCCCTGGGTGAAAAACTGTTTTTT. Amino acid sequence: CASSRRHSLGEKLFF.

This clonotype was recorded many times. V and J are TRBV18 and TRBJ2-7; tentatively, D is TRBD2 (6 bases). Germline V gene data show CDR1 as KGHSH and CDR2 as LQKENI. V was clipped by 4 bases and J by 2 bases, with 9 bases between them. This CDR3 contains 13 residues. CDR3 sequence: CASSLLAAYEQYF. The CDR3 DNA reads TGTGCCAGCTCACTATTAGCGGCCTACGAGCAGTACTTC.

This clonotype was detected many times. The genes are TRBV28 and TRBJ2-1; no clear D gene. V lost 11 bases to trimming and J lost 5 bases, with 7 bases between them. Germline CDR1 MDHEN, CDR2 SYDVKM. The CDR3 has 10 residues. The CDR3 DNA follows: TGTGCCCCATATGACAATGAGCAGTTCTTC. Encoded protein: CAPYDNEQFF.

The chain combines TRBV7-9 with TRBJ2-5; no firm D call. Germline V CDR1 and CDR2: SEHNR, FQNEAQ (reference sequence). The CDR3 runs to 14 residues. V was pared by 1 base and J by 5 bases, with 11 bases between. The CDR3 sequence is CASSLVRGFETQYF. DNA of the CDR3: TGTGCCAGCAGCTTAGTACGAGGTTTCGAGACCCAGTACTTC. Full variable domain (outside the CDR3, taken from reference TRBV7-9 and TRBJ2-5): DTGVSQNPRHKITKRGQNVTFRCDPISEHNRLYWYRQTLGQGPEFLTYFQNEAQLEKSRLLSDRFSAERPKGSFSTLEIQRTEQGDSAMYLCASSLVRGFETQYFGPGTRLLVL.

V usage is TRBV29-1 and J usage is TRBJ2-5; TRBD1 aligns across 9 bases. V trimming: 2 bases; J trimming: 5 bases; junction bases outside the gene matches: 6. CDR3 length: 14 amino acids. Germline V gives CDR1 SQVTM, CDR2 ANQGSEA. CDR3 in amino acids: CSVEHTGGVETQYF. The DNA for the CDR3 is TGCAGCGTTGAACACACAGGGGGCGTGGAGACCCAGTACTTC. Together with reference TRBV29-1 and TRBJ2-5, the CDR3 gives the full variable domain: SAVISQKPSRDICQRGTSLTIQCQVDSQVTMMFWYRQQPGQSLTLIATANQGSEATYESGFVIDKFPISRPNLTFSTLTVSNMSPEDSSIYLCSVEHTGGVETQYFGPGTRLLVL.

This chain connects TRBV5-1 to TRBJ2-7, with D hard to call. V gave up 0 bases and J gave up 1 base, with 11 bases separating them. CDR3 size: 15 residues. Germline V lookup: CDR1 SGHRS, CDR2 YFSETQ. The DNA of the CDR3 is TGCGCCAGCAGCTTGGATGCTGCTCAATCCTACGAGCAGTACTTC. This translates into CASSLDAAQSYEQYF. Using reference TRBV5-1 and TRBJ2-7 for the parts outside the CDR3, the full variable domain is KAGVTQTPRYLIKTRGQQVTLSCSPISGHRSVSWYQQTPGQGLQFLFEYFSETQRNKGNFPGRFSGRQFSNSRSEMNVSTLELGDSALYLCASSLDAAQSYEQYFGPGTRLTVT.

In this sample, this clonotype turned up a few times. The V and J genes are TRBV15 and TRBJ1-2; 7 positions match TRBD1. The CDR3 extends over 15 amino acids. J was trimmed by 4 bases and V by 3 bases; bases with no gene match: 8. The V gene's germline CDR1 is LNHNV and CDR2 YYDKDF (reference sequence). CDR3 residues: CATSRLRDSPYGYTF. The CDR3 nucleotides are TGTGCCACCAGCAGGCTCCGGGACAGCCCCTATGGCTACACCTTC.

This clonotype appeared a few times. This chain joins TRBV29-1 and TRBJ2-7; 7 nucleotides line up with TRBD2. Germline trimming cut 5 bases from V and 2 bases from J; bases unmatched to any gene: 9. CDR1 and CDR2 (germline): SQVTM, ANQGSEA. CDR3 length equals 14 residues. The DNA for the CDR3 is TGCAGCGTTAGGGAGGGGCCAGGGACCTACGAGCAGTACTTC. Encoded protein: CSVREGPGTYEQYF.

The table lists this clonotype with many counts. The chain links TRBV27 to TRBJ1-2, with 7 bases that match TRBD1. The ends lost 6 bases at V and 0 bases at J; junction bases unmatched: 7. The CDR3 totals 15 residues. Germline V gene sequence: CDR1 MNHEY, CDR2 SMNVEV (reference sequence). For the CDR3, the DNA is TGTGCCAGCAGGATCGACAGGGCAGCTAACTATGGCTACACCTTC. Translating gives CASRIDRAANYGYTF.

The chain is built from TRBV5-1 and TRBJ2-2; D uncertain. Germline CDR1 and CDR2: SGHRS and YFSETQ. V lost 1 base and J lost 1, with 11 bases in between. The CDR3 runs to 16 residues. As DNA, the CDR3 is TGCGCCAGCAGCTTGTCCAGCGCGCTGAACACCGGGGAGCTGTTTTTT. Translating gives CASSLSSALNTGELFF.

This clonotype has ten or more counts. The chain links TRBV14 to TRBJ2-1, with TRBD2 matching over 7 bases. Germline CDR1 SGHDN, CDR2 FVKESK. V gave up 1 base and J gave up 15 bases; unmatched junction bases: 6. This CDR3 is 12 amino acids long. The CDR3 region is CASSQAGRSRFF. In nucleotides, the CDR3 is TGTGCCAGCAGCCAAGCCGGGAGGAGTCGGTTCTTC.

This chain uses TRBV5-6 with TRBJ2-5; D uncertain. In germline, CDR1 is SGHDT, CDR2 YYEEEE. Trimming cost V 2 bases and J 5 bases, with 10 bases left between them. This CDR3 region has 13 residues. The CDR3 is CASSLLESETQYF. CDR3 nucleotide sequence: TGTGCCAGCAGCTTACTGGAGAGCGAGACCCAGTACTTC.